These T cell receptor beta chains were read from a single sample in a study of shared clonotypes between healthy human individuals. The protocol was immunoSEQ multiplex PCR, while the TCRdb copy is restricted to in-frame clones and leaves out a portion. This sample yields roughly 1 million clones, of which more than 75% are seen a single time; approximately 0.5% belongs to the top ten. Sequences were obtained from memory CD4+ T cells from PBMCs. Every receptor here comes from a man younger than 30 in good health. Some clones in this sample may be carry-over from other donors' samples. Each CDR3 is given with its conserved first and last residue. The order of the fields is V gene, J gene, CDR3 protein.

V: TRBV6-4; J: TRBJ2-1; CDR3: CASKAGGDYNEQFF
V: TRBV5-1; J: TRBJ2-1; CDR3: CASRRDTENYNEQFF
V: TRBV11-2; J: TRBJ2-4; CDR3: CASSSVGLAGGRAKNIQYF
V: TRBV5-1; J: TRBJ2-2; CDR3: CASSPAGGNTGELFF
V: TRBV9; J: TRBJ2-1; CDR3: CASSVVPSGRAKDEQFF
V: TRBV5-4; J: TRBJ2-5; CDR3: CASSPTSGTGETQYF
V: TRBV6-5; J: TRBJ2-5; CDR3: CASSWGRAETQYF
V: TRBV11-2; J: TRBJ1-5; CDR3: CASSRTTGEWPQHF
V: TRBV27; J: TRBJ2-3; CDR3: CASSDLTPGTDTQYF
V: TRBV18; J: TRBJ2-1; CDR3: CASSPQGLAGGGYNEQFF
V: TRBV7-2; J: TRBJ2-3; CDR3: CASSLDRSAHTQYF
V: TRBV5-1; J: TRBJ2-5; CDR3: CASSLVPGQETQYF
V: TRBV29-1; J: TRBJ2-2; CDR3: CSVEARLAGIPTGELFF
V: TRBV13; J: TRBJ2-3; CDR3: CASSLGSGYMSDTQYF
V: TRBV10-2; J: TRBJ2-1; CDR3: CASTLSLGEGEQFF
V: TRBV5-1; J: TRBJ2-7; CDR3: CASSSGTGNAQYF
V: TRBV5-6; J: TRBJ2-7; CDR3: CASSLGGLAGGVVSYEQYF
V: TRBV12-5; J: TRBJ1-5; CDR3: CASGVNNQPQHF
V: TRBV5-1; J: TRBJ2-7; CDR3: CASSLGSTYEQYF
V: TRBV7-2; J: TRBJ2-7; CDR3: CASSFGRFRPHEQYF
V: TRBV28; J: TRBJ2-2; CDR3: CASSLGPNTGELFF
V: TRBV5-4; J: TRBJ2-3; CDR3: CASSSPQRTSTDTQYF
V: TRBV9; J: TRBJ2-7; CDR3: CASSPQLAGRGEQYF
V: TRBV5-1; J: TRBJ2-1; CDR3: CASSRDSYNEQFF
V: TRBV7-3; J: TRBJ2-1; CDR3: CASSYSPGGEQFF
V: TRBV2; J: TRBJ1-1; CDR3: CASRFTGAEAFF
V: TRBV30; J: TRBJ2-1; CDR3: CAWSTWTAEGYNEQFF
V: TRBV18; J: TRBJ1-2; CDR3: CASSRTGAYYGYTF
V: TRBV5-8; J: TRBJ1-1; CDR3: CASSLGPWTEAFF
V: TRBV18; J: TRBJ2-2; CDR3: CASSPSQGLTGELFF
V: TRBV4-1; J: TRBJ2-7; CDR3: CASSQDPGAYEQYF